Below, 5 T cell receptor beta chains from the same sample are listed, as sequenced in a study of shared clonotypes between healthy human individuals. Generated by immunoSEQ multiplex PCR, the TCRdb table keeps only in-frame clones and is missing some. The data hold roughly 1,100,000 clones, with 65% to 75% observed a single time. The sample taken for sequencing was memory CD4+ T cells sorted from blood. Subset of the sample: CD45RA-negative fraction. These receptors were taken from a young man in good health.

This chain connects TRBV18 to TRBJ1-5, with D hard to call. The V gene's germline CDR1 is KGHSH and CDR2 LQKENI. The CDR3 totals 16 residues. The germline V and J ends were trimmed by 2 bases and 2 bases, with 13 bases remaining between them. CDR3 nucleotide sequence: TGTGCCAGCTCACCAACTTCAACTTTAGGCAATCAGCCCCAGCATTTT. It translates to CASSPTSTLGNQPQHF.

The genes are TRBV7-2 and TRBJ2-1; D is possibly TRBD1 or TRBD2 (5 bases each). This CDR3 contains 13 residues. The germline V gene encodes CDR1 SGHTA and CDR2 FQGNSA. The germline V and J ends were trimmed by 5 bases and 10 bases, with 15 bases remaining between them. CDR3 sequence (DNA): TGTGCCAGCAGCGTACGGGACGGTTTGGAGCAGTTCTTC. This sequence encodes CASSVRDGLEQFF.

The CDR3 coding sequence is TGCGCCAGCAGCCTGCCACAGGGATTAACCACCGGGGAGCTGTTTTTT. Translating gives CASSLPQGLTTGELFF. The chain has TRBV5-1 and TRBJ2-2; a weak D match, TRBD1 (6 bases). Trimming took 4 bases from V and 4 from J, leaving 17 bases between them. Germline CDR1 SGHRS, CDR2 YFSETQ. This CDR3 is built from 16 residues.

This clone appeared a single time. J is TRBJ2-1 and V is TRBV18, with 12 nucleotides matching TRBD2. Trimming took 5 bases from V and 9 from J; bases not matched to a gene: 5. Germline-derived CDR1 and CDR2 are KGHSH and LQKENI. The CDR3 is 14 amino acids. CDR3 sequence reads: CASSSSGGAREQFF. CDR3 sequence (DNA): TGTGCCAGCTCATCTAGCGGGGGGGCCCGTGAGCAGTTCTTC. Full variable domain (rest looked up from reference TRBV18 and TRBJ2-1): NAGVMQNPRHLVRRRGQEARLRCSPMKGHSHVYWYRQLPEEGLKFMVYLQKENIIDESGMPKERFSAEFPKEGPSILRIQQVVRGDSAAYFCASSSSGGAREQFFGPGTRLTVL.

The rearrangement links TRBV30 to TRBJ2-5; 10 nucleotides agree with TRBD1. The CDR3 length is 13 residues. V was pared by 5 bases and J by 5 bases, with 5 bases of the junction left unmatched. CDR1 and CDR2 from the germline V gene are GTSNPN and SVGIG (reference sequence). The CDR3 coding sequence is TGTGCCTGGGACAGGGGGCTTGGGGAGACCCAGTACTTC. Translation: CAWDRGLGETQYF.